This T cell receptor beta chain came from a study of vaccination and CD4 T cells after COVID-19. Researchers used the Oncomine TCR Beta short-read assay to sequence DNA from cultured CD4+ T cells. One entry per CDR3 protein, called by TCRdb with MiXCR from the PCR reads. The top ten clones hold around 8.4% of a sample with 20,000 to 25,000 distinct CDR3 sequences, about 32% of them seen once. A word on this clonotype: Antigen specificity is unknown.

Study outcomes and limitations: In convalescent patients, a median about 90% of post-vaccine SARS-CoV-2-reactive clones appeared only after vaccination.

The germline CDR1 and CDR2 sequences are MNHEY and SMNVEV (reference sequence). The CDR3 has 13 residues. V was trimmed by 3 bases and J by 4 bases, leaving 9 bases between them. Sample time point: late sampling 161 to 241 days after vaccination in a few convalescent patients. Treatment described: roughly 10-day PBMC culture with coronavirus spike peptide pools or control peptides (ViraFEST assay). The sequencing here drew on CD4+ T cells from blood, cultured in vitro, taken about 7 months after SARS-CoV-2 vaccination. V gene TRBV27 combines with J gene TRBJ1-1; D is ambiguous. This receptor was taken from a human donor who had recovered from COVID-19. DNA for the CDR3: TGTGCCAGCAGTTTCCTCAAGGGCACTGAAGCTTTCTTT. Translating it yields CASSFLKGTEAFF.